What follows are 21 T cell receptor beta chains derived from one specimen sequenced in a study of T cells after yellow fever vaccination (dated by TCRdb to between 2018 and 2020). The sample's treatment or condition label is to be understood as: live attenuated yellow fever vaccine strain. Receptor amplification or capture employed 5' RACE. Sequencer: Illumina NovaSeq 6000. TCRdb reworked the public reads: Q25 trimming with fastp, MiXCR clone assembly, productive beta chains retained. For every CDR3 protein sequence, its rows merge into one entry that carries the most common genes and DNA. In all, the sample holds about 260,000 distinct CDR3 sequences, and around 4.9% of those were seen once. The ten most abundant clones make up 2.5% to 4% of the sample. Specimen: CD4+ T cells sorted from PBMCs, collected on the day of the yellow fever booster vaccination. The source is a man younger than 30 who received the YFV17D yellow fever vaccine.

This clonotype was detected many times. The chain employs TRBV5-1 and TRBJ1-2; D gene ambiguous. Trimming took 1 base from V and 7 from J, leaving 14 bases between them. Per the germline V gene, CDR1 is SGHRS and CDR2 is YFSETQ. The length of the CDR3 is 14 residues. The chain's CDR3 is CASSLSQAGGGYTF. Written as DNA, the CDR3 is TGCGCCAGCAGCTTGAGTCAGGCGGGCGGTGGCTACACCTTC.

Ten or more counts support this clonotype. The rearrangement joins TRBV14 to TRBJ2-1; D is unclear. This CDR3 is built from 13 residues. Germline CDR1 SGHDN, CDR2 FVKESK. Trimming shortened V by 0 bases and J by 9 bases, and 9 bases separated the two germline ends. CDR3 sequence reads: CASSQDPASEQFF. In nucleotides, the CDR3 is TGTGCCAGCAGCCAAGATCCAGCGAGTGAGCAGTTCTTC.

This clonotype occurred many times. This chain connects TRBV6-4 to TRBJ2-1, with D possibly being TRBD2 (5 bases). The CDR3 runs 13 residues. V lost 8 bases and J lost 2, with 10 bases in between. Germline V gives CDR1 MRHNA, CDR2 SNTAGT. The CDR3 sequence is CASSTNPYNEQFF. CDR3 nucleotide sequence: TGTGCCAGCTCGACTAACCCCTACAATGAGCAGTTCTTC.

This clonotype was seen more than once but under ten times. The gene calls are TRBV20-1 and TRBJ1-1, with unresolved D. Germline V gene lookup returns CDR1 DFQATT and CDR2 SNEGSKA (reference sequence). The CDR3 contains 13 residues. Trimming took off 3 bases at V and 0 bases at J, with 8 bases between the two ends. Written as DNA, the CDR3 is TGCAGTGCTAGTGAGGACGTGAACACTGAAGCTTTCTTT. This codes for CSASEDVNTEAFF.

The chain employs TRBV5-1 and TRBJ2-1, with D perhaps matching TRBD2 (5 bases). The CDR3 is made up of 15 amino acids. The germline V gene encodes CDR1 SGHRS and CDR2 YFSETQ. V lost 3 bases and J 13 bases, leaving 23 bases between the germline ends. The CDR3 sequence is CASSWNVLSGSPQFF. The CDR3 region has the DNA TGCGCCAGCAGCTGGAATGTTCTGTCGGGGTCCCCTCAGTTCTTC.

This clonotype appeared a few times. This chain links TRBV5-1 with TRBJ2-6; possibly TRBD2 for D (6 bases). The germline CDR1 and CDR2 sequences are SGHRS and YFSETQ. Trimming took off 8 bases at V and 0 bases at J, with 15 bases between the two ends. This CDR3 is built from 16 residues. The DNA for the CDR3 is TGCGCCAGTGCCTCGGGGGAGTTCTCTGGGGCCAACGTCCTGACTTTC. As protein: CASASGEFSGANVLTF.

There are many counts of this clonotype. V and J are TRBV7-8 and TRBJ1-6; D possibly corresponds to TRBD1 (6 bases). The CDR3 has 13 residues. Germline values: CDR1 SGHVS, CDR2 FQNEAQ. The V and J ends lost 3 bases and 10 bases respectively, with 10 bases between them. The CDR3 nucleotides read TGTGCCAGCAGCTTTACAGGGCAGTCACCCCTCCACTTT. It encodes CASSFTGQSPLHF.

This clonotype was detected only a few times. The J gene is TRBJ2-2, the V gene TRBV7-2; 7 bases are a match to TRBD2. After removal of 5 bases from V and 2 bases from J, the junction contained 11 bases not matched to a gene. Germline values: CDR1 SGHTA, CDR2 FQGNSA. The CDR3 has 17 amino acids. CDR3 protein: CASSRDLADFNTGELFF. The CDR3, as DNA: TGTGCCAGCAGCCGAGACCTAGCGGACTTCAACACCGGGGAGCTGTTTTTT.

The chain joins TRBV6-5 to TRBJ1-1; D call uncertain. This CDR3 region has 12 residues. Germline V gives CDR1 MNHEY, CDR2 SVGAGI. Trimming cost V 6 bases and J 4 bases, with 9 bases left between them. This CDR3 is CASRTRSTEAFF. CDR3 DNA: TGTGCCAGCAGAACGCGGAGCACTGAAGCTTTCTTT.

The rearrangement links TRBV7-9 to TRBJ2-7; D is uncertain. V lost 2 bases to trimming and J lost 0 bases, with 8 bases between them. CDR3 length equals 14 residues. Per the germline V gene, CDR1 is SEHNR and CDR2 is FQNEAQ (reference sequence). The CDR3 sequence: CASSLSGASYEQYF. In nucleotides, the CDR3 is TGTGCCAGCAGCTTATCTGGAGCCTCCTACGAGCAGTACTTC.

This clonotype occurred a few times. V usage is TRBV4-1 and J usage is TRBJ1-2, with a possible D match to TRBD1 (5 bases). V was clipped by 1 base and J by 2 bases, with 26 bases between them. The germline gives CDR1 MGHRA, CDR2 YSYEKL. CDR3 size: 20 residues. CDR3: CASSQARFWGRIQPNYGYTF. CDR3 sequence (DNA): TGCGCCAGCAGCCAAGCTCGGTTTTGGGGCCGGATACAACCGAACTATGGCTACACCTTC.

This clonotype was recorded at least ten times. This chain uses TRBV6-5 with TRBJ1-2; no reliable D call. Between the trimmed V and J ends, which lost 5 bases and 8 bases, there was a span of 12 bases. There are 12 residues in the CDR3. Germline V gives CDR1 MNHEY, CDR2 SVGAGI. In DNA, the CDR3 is TGTGCCAGCAGTCGAGGTGGGGTAGGCTACACCTTC. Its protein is CASSRGGVGYTF.

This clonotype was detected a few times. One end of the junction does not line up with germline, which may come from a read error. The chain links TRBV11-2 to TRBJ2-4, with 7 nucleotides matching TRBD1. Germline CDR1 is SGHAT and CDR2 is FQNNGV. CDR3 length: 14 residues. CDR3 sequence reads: CASSFRQGQAPTNF. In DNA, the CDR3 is TGTGCCAGCAGCTTTAGGCAAGGACAGGCCCCAACTAACTTC.

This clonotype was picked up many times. The CDR3 is CASAYPSSYNEQFF. CDR3 sequence (DNA): TGCGCCAGCGCATACCCAAGCTCCTACAATGAGCAGTTCTTC. J is TRBJ2-1 and V is TRBV5-1; D is undetermined. The CDR3 length is 14 residues. Per germline, CDR1 SGHRS and CDR2 YFSETQ. Trimming cost V 7 bases and J 0 bases, with 11 bases left between them.

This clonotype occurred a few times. CDR3 residues: CASSYPPDRQYQETQYF. DNA for the CDR3: TGTGCCAGCAGTTACCCCCCCGACAGACAGTACCAAGAGACCCAGTACTTC. The rearrangement joins TRBV6-2 or TRBV6-3 to TRBJ2-5; D might be TRBD1 (5 bases). V shed 2 bases and J shed 0 bases, with 16 bases lying between them. CDR1 and CDR2 (germline): MNHEY, SVGEGT. The CDR3 covers 17 residues.

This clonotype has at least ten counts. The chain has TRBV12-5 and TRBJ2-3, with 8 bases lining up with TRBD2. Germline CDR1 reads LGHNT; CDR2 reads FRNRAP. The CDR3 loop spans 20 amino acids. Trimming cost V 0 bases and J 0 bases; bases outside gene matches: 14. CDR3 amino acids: CASGLVPGRGASFSTDTQYF. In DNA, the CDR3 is TGTGCTAGTGGTTTGGTACCCGGGCGGGGGGCGTCTTTTAGCACAGATACGCAGTATTTT.

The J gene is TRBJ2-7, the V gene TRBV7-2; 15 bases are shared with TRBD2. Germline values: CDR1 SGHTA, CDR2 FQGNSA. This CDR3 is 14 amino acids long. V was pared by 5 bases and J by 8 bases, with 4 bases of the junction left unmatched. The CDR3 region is CASSRTSGGAQQYF. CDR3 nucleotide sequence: TGTGCCAGCAGCCGGACTAGCGGGGGGGCCCAGCAGTACTTC.

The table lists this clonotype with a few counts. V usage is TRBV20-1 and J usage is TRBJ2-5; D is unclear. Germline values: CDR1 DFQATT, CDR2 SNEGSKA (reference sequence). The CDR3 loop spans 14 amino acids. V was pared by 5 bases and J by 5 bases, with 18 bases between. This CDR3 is CSAPPVALLETQYF. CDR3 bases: TGCAGTGCTCCCCCTGTGGCGCTCTTGGAGACCCAGTACTTC.

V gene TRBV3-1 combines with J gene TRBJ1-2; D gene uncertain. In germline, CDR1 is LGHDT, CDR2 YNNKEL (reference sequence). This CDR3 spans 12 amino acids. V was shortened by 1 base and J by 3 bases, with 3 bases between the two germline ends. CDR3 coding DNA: TGTGCCAGCAGCCAAGCGGACTATGGCTACACCTTC. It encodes CASSQADYGYTF.

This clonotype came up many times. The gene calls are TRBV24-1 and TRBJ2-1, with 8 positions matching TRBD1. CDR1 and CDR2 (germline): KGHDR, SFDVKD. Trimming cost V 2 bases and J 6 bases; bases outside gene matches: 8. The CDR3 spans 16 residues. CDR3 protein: CATSDSRQGASNEQFF. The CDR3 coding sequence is TGTGCCACCAGTGATTCGAGGCAGGGGGCAAGCAATGAGCAGTTCTTC.

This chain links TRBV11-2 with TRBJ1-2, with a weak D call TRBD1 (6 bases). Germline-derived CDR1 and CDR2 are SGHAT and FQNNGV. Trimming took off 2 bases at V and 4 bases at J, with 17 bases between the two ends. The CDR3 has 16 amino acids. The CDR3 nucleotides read TGTGCCAGCAGCTTAAACTACAGGGTAGAGGTCTATGGCTACACCTTC. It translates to CASSLNYRVEVYGYTF.